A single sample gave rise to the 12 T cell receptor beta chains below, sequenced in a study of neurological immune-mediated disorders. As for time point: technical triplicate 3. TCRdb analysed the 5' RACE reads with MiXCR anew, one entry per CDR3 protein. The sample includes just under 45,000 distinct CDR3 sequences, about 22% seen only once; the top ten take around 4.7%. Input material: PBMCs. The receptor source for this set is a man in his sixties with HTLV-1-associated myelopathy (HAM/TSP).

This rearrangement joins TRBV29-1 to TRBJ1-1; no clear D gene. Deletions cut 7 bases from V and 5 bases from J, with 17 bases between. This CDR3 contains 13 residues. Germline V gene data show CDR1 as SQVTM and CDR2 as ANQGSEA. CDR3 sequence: CSATDSFVTEAFF. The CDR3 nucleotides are TGCAGCGCCACGGACTCATTTGTGACTGAAGCTTTCTTT.

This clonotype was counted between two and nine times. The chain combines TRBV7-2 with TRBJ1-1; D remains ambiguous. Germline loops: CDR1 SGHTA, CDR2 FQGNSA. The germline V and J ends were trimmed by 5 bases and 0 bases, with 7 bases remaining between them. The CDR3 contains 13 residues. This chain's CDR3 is CASSPSVNTEAFF. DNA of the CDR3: TGTGCCAGCAGCCCGAGCGTGAACACTGAAGCTTTCTTT.

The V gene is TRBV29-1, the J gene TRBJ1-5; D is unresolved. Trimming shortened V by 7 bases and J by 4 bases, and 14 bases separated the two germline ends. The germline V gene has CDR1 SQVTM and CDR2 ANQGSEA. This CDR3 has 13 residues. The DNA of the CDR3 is TGCAGCGCCAAGGGTGGTTCGAATCAGCCCCAGCATTTT. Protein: CSAKGGSNQPQHF.

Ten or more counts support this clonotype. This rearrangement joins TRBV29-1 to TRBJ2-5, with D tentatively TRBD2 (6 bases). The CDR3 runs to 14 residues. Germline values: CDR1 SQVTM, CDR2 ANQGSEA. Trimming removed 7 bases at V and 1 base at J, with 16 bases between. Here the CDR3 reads CSARGTSSQETQYF. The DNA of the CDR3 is TGCAGCGCGAGAGGAACTAGCAGCCAAGAGACCCAGTACTTC.

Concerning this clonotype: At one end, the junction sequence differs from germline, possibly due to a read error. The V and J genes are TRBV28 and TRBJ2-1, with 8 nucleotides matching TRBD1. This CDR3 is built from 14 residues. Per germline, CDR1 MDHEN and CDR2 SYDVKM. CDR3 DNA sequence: TGTACCAGCAGTTTAACAGGGGGTGGCAATGAGCAGTTCTTC. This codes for CTSSLTGGGNEQFF.

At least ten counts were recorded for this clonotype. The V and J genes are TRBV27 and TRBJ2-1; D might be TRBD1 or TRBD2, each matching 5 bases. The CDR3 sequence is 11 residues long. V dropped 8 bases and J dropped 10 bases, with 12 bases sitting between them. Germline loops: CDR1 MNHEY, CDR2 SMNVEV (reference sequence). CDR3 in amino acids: CASGPWGEQFF. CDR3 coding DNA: TGTGCCAGCGGGCCGTGGGGGGAGCAGTTCTTC.

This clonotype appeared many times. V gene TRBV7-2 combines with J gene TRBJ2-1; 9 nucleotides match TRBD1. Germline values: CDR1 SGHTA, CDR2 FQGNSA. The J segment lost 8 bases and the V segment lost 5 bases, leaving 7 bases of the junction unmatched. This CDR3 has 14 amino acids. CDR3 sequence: CASSRQGVLDEQFF. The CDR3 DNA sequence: TGTGCCAGCAGCAGACAGGGGGTTTTGGATGAGCAGTTCTTC.

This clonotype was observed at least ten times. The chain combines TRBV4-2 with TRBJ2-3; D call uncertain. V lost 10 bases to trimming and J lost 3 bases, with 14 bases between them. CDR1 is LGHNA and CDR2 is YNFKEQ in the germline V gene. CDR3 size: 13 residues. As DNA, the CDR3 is TGTGCCACCCTAGGTGGGTCGACAGATACGCAGTATTTT. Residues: CATLGGSTDTQYF.

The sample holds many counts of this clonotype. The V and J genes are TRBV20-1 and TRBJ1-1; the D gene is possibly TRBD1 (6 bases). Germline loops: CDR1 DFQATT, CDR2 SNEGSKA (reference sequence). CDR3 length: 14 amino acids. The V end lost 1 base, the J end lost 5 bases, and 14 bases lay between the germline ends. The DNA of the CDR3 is TGCAGTGCTAGAGGGGGGGGGCGGGTTACTGAAGCTTTCTTT. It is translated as CSARGGGRVTEAFF.

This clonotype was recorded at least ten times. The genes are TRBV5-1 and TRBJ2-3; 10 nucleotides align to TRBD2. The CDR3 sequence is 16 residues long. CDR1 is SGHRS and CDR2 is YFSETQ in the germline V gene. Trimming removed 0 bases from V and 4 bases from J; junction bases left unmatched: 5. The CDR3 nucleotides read TGCGCCAGCAGCTTGGGTGGTACTAGCGGGGCAGATACGCAGTATTTT. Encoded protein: CASSLGGTSGADTQYF.

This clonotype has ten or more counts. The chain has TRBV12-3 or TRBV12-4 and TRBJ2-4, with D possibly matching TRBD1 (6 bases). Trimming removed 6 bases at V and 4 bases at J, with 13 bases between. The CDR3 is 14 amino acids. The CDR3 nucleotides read TGTGCCAGCAGGCTCTCGACAGGAAAAAACATTCAGTACTTC. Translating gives CASRLSTGKNIQYF.

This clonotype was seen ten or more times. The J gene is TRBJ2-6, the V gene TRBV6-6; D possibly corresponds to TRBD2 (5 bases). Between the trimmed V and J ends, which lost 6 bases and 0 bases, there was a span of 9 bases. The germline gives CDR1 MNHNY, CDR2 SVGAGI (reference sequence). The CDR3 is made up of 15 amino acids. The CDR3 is CASRRRSSGANVLTF. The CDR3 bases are TGTGCCAGCAGGAGGAGGAGCTCTGGGGCCAACGTCCTGACTTTC.